The 8 T cell receptor beta chains below all came from one sample that was sequenced in a study of T cell clonality in common variable immunodeficiency. Profiling relied on immunoSEQ multiplex PCR, and the TCRdb table lists in-frame clones only, not all of them. Reported are approximately 34,000 clones, none seen only once; the ten largest carry around 0.87%. Sequencing used peripheral blood mononuclear cells. These receptors originate from a person between 18 and 75 years old in good health.

The sample holds many counts of this clone. The CDR3 end falls 3 residues outside the read, so it is completed with the germline J gene. The chain links TRBV6-4 to TRBJ2-3, with 9 bases fitting TRBD1. CDR3 length: 15 residues. Germline V CDR1 and CDR2: MRHNA, SNTAGT. Trimming at V came to 6 bases and at J to 1 base, leaving 5 bases not matched to a gene. The CDR3 protein is CASSAQGAGTDTQYF. Incomplete CDR3 DNA: TGTGCCAGCAGCGCACAGGGGGCTGGCACAGATACG.

This clone was detected many times. The read ends 3 residues early relative to the CDR3; the germline J gene fills the gap. This chain connects TRBV18 to TRBJ2-5; D possibly uses TRBD1 or TRBD2 (5 bases each). Trimming took 6 bases from V and 5 from J, leaving 13 bases between them. The CDR3 spans 13 residues. Germline CDR1 KGHSH, CDR2 LQKENI. This chain's CDR3 is CASSPVEGETQYF. Partial CDR3 DNA: TGTGCCAGCTCCCCGGTAGAGGGGGAGACC.

This clone was seen repeatedly, ten times or more. The CDR3 end is not reached by the read, which stops 3 residues before it; the germline J gene fills it in. V and J are TRBV20-1 and TRBJ1-2, with D possibly being TRBD1 (5 bases). CDR1 is DFQATT and CDR2 is SNEGSKA in the germline V gene (reference sequence). CDR3 length equals 18 residues. The sequenced CDR3 bases are TGCAGTGCTAGAGATTGGGTAGAAGCACAGAGACAGAAAGGGATA. Translating gives CSARDWVEAQRQKGI. The complete CDR3 reads CSARDWVEAQRQKGIYTF.

This clone has ten or more counts. The read is 3 residues too short to cover the CDR3 end, so that end is filled in from the germline J gene. The rearrangement joins TRBV9 to TRBJ2-5; 8 positions agree with TRBD2. CDR1 and CDR2 (germline): SGDLS, YYNGEE. The CDR3 is 14 amino acids. V was clipped by 6 bases and J by 4 bases; unmatched bases: 8. The CDR3 loop is CASNPTSDTETQYF. The DNA read from the CDR3 is TGTGCCAGCAACCCGACTAGCGACACAGAGACC.

This clone came up many times. The read finishes 3 residues shy of the CDR3 end, and the germline J gene is used to complete it. The gene calls are TRBV6-2 or TRBV6-3 and TRBJ2-3; weak D call: TRBD1 (6 bases). Germline V CDR1 and CDR2: MNHEY, SVGEGT. This CDR3 region has 14 residues. The V gene lost 7 bases and the J gene lost 1 base, with 12 bases spanning the gap. The CDR3 loop is CASMSGQRTDTQYF. The sequenced part of the CDR3 DNA is TGTGCCAGCATGTCGGGACAACGCACAGATACG.

This clone was found many times. The read halts 3 residues ahead of the CDR3 end, with the missing end drawn from the germline J gene. The chain couples TRBV20-1 to TRBJ2-2, with a possible D match to TRBD2 (6 bases). The V gene lost 1 base and the J gene lost 4 bases, with 16 bases spanning the gap. The germline gives CDR1 DFQATT, CDR2 SNEGSKA (reference sequence). This CDR3 is 16 amino acids long. The sequenced part of the CDR3 DNA is TGCAGTGCTAGAGTTCCCGGGAGAGGGGTCACCGGGGAG. Its translation: CSARVPGRGVTGE. The entire CDR3 is CSARVPGRGVTGELFF.

This clone was recorded many times. The CDR3 end falls 3 residues outside the read, so it is completed with the germline J gene. The chain links TRBV20-1 to TRBJ2-1; D not certain. Trimming cost V 3 bases and J 2 bases, with 17 bases left between them. Germline V gene lookup returns CDR1 DFQATT and CDR2 SNEGSKA (reference sequence). The CDR3 covers 16 residues. The part of the CDR3 DNA that was read is TGCAGTGCTAGGCAGGTCTCCAGGAGACCCTACAATGAG. Its translation is CSARQVSRRPYNE. The full CDR3 sequence reads CSARQVSRRPYNEQFF.

This clone was recorded many times. CDR3 loop: CASSYSRVSNEQFF. CDR3 bases read: TGTGCCAGCAGTTACTCGCGGGTCTCCAATGAG. The chain uses TRBV6-2 or TRBV6-3 and TRBJ2-1; D might be TRBD2 (5 bases). The read gets to within 3 residues of the CDR3 end, and the germline J gene fills in the rest. The length of the CDR3 is 14 residues. Trimming took 0 bases from V and 6 from J, leaving 9 bases between them. CDR1 is MNHEY and CDR2 is SVGEGT in the germline V gene.